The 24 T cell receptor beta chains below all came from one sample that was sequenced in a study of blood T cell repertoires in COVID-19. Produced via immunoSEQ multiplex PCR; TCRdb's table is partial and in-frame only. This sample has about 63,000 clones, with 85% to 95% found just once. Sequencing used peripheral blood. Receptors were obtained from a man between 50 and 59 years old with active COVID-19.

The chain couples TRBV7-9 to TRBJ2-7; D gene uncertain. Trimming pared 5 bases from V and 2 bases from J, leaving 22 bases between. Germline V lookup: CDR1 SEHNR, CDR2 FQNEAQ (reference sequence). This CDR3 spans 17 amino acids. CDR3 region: CASSLPPAEKFPYEQYF. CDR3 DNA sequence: TGTGCCAGCAGCCTCCCCCCCGCCGAGAAATTCCCCTACGAGCAGTACTTC.

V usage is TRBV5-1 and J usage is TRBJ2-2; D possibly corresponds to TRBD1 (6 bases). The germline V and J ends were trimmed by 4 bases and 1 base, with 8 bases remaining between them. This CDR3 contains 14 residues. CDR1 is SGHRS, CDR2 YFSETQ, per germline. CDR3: CASSADRNTGELFF. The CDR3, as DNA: TGCGCCAGCAGCGCGGACAGGAACACCGGGGAGCTGTTTTTT. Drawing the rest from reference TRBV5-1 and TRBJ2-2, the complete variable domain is KAGVTQTPRYLIKTRGQQVTLSCSPISGHRSVSWYQQTPGQGLQFLFEYFSETQRNKGNFPGRFSGRQFSNSRSEMNVSTLELGDSALYLCASSADRNTGELFFGEGSRLTVL.

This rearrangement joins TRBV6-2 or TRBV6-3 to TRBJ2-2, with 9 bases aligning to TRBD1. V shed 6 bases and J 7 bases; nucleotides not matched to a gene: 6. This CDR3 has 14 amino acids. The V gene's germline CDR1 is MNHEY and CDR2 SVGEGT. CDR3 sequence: CASSHRGQDGELFF. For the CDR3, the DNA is TGTGCCAGCAGCCACAGGGGGCAAGACGGGGAGCTGTTTTTT.

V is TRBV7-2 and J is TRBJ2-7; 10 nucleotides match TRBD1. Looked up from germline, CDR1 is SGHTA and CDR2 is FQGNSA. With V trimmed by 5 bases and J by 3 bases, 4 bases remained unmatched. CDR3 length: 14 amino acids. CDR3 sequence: CASSGQGGLYEQYF. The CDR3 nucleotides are TGTGCCAGCAGCGGACAGGGGGGACTCTACGAGCAGTACTTC.

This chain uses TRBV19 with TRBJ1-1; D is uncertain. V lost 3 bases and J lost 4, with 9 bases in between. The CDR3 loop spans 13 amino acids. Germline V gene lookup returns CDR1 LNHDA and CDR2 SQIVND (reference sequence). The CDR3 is CASSMGGRTEAFF. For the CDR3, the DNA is TGTGCCAGTAGTATGGGAGGGCGCACTGAAGCTTTCTTT.

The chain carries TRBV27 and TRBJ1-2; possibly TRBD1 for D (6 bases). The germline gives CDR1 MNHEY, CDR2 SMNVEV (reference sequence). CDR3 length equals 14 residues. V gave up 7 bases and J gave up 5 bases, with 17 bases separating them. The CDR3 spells CASKIGGGGYGYTF. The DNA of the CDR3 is TGTGCCAGCAAGATAGGGGGAGGGGGGTATGGCTACACCTTC.

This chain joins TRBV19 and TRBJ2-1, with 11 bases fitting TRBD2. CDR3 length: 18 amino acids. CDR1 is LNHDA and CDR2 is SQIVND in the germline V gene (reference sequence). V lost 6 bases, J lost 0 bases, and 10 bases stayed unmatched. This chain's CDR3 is CASSPGLAERSSYNEQFF. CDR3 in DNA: TGTGCCAGTAGCCCGGGACTAGCGGAAAGGAGCTCCTACAATGAGCAGTTCTTC.

The CDR3 is CASKIPGQIIYGYTF. The CDR3 DNA is TGTGCCAGCAAAATTCCGGGACAGATTATCTATGGCTACACCTTC. The chain uses TRBV28 and TRBJ1-2, with 7 bases matching TRBD1. V lost 7 bases and J lost 4; bases outside the gene matches: 12. CDR1 and CDR2 from the germline V gene are MDHEN and SYDVKM. The CDR3 consists of 15 residues.

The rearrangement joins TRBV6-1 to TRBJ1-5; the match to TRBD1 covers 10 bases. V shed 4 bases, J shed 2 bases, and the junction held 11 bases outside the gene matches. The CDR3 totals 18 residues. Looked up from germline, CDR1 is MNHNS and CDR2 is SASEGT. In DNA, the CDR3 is TGTGCCAGCAGTGGTCGAGACAGGGGGCTTGTGGGCAATCAGCCCCAGCATTTT. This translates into CASSGRDRGLVGNQPQHF.

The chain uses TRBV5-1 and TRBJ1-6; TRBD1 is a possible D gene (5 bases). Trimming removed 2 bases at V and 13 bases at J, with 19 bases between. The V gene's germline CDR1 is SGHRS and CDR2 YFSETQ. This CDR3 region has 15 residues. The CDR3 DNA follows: TGCGCCAGCAGCTTCCTTTCGGGGGAACCCTGGCCCCTCCACTTT. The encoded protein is CASSFLSGEPWPLHF.

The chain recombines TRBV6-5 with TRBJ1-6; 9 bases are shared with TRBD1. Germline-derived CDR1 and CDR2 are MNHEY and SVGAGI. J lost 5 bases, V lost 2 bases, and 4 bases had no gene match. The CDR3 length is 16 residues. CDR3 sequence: CASSYGTGFDNSPLHF. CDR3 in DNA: TGTGCCAGCAGTTACGGGACAGGGTTTGATAATTCACCCCTCCACTTT.

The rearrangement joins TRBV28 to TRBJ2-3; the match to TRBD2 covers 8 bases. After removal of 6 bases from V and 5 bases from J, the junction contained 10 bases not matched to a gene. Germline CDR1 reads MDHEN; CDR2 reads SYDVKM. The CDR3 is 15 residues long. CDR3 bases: TGTGCCAGCAGACTTTGGACTAGCCGTATAGATACGCAGTATTTT. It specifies CASRLWTSRIDTQYF.

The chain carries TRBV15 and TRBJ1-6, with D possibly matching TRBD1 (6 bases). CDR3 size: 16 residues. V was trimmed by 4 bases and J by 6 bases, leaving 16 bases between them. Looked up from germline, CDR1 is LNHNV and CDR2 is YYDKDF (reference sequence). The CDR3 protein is CATSTPPGHLNSPLHF. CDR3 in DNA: TGTGCCACCAGCACACCGCCGGGACACCTTAATTCACCCCTCCACTTT.

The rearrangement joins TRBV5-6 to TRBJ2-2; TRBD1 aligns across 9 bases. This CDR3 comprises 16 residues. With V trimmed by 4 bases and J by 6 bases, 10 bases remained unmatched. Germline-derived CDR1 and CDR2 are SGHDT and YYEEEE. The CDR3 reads CASSQDRDRVAGELFF. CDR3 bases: TGTGCCAGCAGCCAGGACCGGGACAGGGTTGCCGGGGAGCTGTTTTTT.

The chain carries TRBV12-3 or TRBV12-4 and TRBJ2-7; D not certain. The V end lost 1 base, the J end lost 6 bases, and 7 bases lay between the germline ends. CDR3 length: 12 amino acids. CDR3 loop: CASSLGVVEQYF. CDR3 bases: TGTGCCAGCAGTTTAGGAGTAGTCGAGCAGTACTTC.

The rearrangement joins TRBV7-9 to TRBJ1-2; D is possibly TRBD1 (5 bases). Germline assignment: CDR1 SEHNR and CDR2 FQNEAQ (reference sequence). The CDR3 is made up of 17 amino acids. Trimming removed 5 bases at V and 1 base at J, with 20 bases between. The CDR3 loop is CASSPQGSLNFNYGYTF. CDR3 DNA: TGTGCCAGCAGCCCCCAGGGCAGCCTTAACTTTAACTATGGCTACACCTTC.

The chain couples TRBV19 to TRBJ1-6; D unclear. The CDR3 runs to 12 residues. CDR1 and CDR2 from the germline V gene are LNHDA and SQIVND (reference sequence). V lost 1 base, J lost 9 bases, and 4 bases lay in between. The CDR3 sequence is CASSIAFSPLHF. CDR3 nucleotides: TGTGCCAGTAGTATAGCTTTTTCACCCCTCCACTTT.

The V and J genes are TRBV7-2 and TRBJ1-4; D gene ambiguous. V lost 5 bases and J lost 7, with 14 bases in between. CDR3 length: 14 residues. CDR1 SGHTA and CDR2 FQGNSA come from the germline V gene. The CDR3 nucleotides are TGTGCCAGCAGCCCTTACGGGTTGGCTGAAAAACTGTTTTTT. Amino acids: CASSPYGLAEKLFF.

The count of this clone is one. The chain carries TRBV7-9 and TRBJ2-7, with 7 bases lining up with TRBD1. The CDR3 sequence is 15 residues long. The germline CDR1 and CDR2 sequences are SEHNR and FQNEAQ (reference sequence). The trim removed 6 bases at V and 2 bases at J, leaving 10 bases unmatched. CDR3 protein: CASSTGTARTYEQYF. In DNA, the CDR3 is TGTGCCAGCAGTACCGGGACAGCAAGAACCTACGAGCAGTACTTC.

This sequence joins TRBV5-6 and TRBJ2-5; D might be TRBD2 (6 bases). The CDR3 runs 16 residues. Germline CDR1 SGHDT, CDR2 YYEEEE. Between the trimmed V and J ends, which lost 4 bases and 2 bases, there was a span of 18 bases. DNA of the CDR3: TGTGCCAGCAGCCTTCCGGAGATGGGGACTCAAGAGACCCAGTACTTC. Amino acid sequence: CASSLPEMGTQETQYF.

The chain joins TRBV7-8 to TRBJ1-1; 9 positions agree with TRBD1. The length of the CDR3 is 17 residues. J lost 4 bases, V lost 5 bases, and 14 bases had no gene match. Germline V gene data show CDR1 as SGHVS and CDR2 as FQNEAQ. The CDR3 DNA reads TGTGCCAGCAGCCCCCCGGGACAGGGTATCTTAGGCACTGAAGCTTTCTTT. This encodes CASSPPGQGILGTEAFF.

The CDR3 coding sequence is TGTGCCAGCAGCTTCTTGGAGACCCAGTACTTC. It codes for CASSFLETQYF. The chain combines TRBV5-6 with TRBJ2-5; D gene uncertain. Germline assignment: CDR1 SGHDT and CDR2 YYEEEE. CDR3 length equals 11 residues. V was pared by 2 bases and J by 5 bases, with 4 bases between.

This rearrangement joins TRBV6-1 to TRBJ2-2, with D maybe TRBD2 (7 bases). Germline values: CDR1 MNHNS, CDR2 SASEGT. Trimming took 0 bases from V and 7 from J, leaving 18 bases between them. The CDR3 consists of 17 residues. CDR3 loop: CASSEAGGANGGGELFF. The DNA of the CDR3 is TGTGCCAGCAGTGAAGCGGGGGGGGCTAACGGTGGCGGGGAGCTGTTTTTT.

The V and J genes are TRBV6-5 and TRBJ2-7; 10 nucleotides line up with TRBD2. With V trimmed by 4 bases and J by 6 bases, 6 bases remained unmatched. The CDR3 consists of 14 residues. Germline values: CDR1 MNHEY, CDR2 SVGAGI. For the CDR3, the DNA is TGTGCCAGCAGTTCGGGAGTAGCGGGAGGCGAGCAGTACTTC. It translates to CASSSGVAGGEQYF.